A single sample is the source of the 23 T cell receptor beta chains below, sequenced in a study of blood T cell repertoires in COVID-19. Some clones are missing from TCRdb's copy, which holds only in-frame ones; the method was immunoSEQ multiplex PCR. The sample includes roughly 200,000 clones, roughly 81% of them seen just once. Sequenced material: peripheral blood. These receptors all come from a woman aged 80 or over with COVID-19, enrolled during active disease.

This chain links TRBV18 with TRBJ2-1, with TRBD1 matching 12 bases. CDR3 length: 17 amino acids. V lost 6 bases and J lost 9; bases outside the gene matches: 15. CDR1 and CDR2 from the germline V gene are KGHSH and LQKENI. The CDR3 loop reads CASSPITAGQGAGEQFF. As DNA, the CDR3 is TGTGCCAGCTCTCCCATTACGGCGGGACAGGGGGCAGGTGAGCAGTTCTTC. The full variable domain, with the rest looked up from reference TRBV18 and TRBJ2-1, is NAGVMQNPRHLVRRRGQEARLRCSPMKGHSHVYWYRQLPEEGLKFMVYLQKENIIDESGMPKERFSAEFPKEGPSILRIQQVVRGDSAAYFCASSPITAGQGAGEQFFGPGTRLTVL.

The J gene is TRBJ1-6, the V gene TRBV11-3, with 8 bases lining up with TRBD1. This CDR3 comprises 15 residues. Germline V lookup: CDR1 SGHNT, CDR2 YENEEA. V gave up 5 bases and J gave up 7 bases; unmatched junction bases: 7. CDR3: CASSPTRQGNSPLHF. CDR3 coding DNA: TGTGCCAGCAGCCCCACCCGACAGGGGAATTCACCCCTCCACTTT.

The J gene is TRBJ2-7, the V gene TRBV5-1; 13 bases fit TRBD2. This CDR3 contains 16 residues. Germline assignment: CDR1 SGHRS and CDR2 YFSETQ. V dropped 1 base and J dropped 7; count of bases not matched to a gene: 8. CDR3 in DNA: TGCGCCAGCAGCTTGCTCGGACTAGCGGGGGATATGGAGCAGTACTTC. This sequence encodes CASSLLGLAGDMEQYF.

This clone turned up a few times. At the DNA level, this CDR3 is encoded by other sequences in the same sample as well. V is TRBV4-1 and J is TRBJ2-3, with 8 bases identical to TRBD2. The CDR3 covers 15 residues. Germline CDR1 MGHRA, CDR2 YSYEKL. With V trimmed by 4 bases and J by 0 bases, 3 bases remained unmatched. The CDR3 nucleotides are TGCGCCAGCAGCCGACTAGCGCTTAGCACAGATACGCAGTATTTT. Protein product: CASSRLALSTDTQYF.

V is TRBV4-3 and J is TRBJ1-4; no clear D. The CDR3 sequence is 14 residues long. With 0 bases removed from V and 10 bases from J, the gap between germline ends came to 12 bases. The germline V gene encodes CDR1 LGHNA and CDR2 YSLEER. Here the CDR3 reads CASSQDSGSRKLFF. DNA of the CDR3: TGCGCCAGCAGCCAAGATAGCGGCAGTAGAAAACTGTTTTTT.

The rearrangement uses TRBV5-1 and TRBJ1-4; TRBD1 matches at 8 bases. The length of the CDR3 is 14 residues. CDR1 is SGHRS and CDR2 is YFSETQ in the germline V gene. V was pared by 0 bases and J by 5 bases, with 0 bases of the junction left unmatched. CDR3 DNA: TGCGCCAGCAGCTTGGCAGGGGGCAATGAAAAACTGTTTTTT. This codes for CASSLAGGNEKLFF.

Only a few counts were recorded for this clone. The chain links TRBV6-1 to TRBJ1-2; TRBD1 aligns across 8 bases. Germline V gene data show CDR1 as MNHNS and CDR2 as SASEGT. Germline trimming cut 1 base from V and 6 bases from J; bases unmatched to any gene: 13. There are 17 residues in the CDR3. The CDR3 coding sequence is TGTGCCAGCAGTGAAGAGGCAGGGGGCAGCCCTTGGGATGGCTACACCTTC. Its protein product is CASSEEAGGSPWDGYTF.

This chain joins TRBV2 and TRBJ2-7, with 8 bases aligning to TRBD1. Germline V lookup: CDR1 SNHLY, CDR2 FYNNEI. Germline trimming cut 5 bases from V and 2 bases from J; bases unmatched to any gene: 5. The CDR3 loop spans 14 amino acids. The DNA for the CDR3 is TGTGCCAGCAGTCAGGCCAGGGGGCCCTACGAGCAGTACTTC. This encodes CASSQARGPYEQYF.

The CDR3 spells CASNPDGLATDTQYF. As DNA, the CDR3 is TGTGCCAGCAACCCCGATGGACTAGCAACAGATACGCAGTATTTT. The genes are TRBV27 and TRBJ2-3, with 8 bases aligning to TRBD2. The CDR3 length is 15 residues. Germline CDR1 is MNHEY and CDR2 is SMNVEV (reference sequence). V shed 7 bases and J 3 bases; nucleotides not matched to a gene: 9.

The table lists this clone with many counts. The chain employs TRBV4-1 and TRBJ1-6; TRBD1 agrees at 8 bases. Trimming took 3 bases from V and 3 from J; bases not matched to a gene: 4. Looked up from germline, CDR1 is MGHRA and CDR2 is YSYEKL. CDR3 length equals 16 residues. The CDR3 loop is CASSQATGGYNSPLHF. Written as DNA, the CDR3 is TGCGCCAGCAGCCAGGCCACAGGGGGCTATAATTCACCCCTCCACTTT.

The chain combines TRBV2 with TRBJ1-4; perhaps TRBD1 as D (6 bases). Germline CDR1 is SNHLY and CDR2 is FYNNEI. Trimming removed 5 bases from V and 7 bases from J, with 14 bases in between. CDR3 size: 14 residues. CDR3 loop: CASSLKRGGEKLFF. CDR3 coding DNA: TGTGCCAGCAGTTTGAAAAGAGGGGGTGAAAAACTGTTTTTT. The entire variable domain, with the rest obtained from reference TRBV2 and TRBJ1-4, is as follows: EPEVTQTPSHQVTQMGQEVILRCVPISNHLYFYWYRQILGQKVEFLVSFYNNEISEKSEIFDDQFSVERPDGSNFTLKIRSTKLEDSAMYFCASSLKRGGEKLFFGSGTQLSVL.

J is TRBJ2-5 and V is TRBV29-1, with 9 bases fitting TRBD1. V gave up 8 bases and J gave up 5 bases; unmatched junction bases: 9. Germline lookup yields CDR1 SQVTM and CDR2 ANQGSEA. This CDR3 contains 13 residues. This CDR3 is CSLPGQGTETQYF. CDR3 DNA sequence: TGCAGCCTGCCGGGACAGGGTACGGAGACCCAGTACTTC.

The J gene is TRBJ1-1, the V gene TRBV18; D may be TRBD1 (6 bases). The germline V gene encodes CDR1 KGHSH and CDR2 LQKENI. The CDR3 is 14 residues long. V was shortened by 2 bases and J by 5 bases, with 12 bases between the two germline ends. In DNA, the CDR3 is TGTGCCAGCTCACCAACAGGGTTTCGTACTGAAGCTTTCTTT. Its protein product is CASSPTGFRTEAFF. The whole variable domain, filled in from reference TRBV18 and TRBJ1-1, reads NAGVMQNPRHLVRRRGQEARLRCSPMKGHSHVYWYRQLPEEGLKFMVYLQKENIIDESGMPKERFSAEFPKEGPSILRIQQVVRGDSAAYFCASSPTGFRTEAFFGQGTRLTVV.

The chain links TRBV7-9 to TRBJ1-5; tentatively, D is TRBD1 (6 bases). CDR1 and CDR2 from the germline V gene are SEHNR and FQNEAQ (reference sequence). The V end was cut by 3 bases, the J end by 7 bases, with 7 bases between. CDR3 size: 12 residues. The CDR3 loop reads CASSFDRQPQHF. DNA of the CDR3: TGTGCCAGCAGCTTTGACAGGCAGCCCCAGCATTTT.

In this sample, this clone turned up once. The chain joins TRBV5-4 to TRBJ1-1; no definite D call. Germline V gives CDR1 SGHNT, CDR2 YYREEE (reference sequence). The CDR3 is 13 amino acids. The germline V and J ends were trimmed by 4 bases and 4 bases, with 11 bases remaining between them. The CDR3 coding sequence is TGTGCCAGCAGCGCATCCGGTTTCACTGAAGCTTTCTTT. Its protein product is CASSASGFTEAFF.

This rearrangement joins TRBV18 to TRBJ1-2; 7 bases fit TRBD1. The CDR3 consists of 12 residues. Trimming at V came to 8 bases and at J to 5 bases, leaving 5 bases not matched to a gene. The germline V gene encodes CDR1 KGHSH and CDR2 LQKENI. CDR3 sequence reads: CASREQGYGYTF. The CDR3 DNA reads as TGTGCCAGCCGTGAACAGGGGTATGGCTACACCTTC.

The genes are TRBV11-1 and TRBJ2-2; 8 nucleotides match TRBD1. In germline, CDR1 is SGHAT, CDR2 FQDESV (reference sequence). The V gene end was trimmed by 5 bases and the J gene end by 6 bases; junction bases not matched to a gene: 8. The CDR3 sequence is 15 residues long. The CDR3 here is CASSPRTGRSGELFF. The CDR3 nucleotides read TGTGCCAGCAGCCCGCGGACAGGGCGGTCCGGGGAGCTGTTTTTT.

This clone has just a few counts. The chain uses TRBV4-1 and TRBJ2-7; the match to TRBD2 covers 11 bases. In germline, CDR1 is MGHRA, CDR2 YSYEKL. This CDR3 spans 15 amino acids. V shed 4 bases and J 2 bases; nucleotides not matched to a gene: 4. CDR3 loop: CASSPGTSGTYEQYF. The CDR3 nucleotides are TGCGCCAGCAGCCCCGGGACTAGCGGCACCTACGAGCAGTACTTC.

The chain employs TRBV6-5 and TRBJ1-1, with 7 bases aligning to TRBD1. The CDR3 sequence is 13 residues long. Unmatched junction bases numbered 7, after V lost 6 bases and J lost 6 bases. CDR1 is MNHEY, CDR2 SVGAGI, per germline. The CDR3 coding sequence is TGTGCCAGCAGATATACCACAGGGGCTGAAGCTTTCTTT. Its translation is CASRYTTGAEAFF.

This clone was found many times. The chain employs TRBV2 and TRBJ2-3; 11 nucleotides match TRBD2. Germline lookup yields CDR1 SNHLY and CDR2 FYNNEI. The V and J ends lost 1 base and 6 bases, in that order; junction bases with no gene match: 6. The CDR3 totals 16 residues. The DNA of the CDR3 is TGTGCCAGCAGTGAAGATCTAGCGGGAGGAGTGGATACGCAGTATTTT. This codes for CASSEDLAGGVDTQYF.

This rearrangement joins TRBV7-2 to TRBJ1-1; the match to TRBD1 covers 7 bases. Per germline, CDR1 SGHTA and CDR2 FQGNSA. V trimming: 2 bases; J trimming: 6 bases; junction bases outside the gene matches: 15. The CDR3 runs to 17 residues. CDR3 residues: CASSLRGKSRGQSEAFF. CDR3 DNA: TGTGCCAGCAGCTTACGGGGGAAGTCAAGGGGGCAATCTGAAGCTTTCTTT. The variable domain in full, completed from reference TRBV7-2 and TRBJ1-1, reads GAGVSQSPSNKVTEKGKDVELRCDPISGHTALYWYRQSLGQGLEFLIYFQGNSAPDKSGLPSDRFSAERTGGSVSTLTIQRTQQEDSAVYLCASSLRGKSRGQSEAFFGQGTRLTVV.

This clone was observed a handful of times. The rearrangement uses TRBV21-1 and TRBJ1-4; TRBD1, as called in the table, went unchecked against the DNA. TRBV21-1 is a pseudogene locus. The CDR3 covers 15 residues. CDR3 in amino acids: CASSHRTGRDEKLFF. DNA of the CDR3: TGTGCCAGCAGCCACCGGACAGGACGGGATGAAAAACTGTTTTTT.

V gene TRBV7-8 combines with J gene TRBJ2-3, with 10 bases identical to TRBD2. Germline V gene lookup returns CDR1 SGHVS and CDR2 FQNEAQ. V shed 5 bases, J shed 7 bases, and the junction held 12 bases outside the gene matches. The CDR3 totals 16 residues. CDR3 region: CASSLGSGRAGNTQYF. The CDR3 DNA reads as TGTGCCAGCAGCCTAGGCAGCGGGAGGGCTGGAAATACGCAGTATTTT.